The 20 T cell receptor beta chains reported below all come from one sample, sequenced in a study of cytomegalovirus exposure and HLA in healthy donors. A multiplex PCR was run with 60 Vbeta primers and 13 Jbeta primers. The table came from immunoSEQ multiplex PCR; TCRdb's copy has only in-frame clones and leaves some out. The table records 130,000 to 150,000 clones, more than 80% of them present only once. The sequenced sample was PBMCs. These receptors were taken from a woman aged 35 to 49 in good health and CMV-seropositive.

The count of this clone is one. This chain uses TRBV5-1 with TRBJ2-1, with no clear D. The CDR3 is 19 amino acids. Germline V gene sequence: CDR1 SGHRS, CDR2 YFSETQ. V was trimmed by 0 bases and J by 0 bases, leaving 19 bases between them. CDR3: CASSLGRGGSLSSYNEQFF. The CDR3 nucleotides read TGCGCCAGCAGCTTGGGGAGAGGTGGTAGCCTGAGCTCCTACAATGAGCAGTTCTTC.

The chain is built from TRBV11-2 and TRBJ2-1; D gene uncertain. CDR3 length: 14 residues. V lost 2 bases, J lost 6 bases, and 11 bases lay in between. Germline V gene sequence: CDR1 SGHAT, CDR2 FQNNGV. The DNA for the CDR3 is TGTGCCAGCAGCTTACTTAGCTTTAGCAATGAGCAGTTCTTC. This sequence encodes CASSLLSFSNEQFF. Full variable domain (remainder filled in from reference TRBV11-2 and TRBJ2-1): EAGVAQSPRYKIIEKRQSVAFWCNPISGHATLYWYQQILGQGPKLLIQFQNNGVVDDSQLPKDRFSAERLKGVDSTLKIQPAKLEDSAVYLCASSLLSFSNEQFFGPGTRLTVL.

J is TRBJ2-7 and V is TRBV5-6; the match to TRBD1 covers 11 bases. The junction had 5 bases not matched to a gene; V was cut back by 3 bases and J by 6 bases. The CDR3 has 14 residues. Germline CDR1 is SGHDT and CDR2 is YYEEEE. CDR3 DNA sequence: TGTGCCAGCAGCTCGGACAGGGGGCGTCGCGAGCAGTACTTC. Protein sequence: CASSSDRGRREQYF.

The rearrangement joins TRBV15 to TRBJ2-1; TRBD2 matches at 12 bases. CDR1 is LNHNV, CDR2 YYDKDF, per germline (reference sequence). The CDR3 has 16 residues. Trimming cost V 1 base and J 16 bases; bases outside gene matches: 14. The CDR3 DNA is TGTGCCACCAGCAGAGGAGGGACTAGCGGGTTTAACGAGGGTTTCTTC. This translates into CATSRGGTSGFNEGFF.

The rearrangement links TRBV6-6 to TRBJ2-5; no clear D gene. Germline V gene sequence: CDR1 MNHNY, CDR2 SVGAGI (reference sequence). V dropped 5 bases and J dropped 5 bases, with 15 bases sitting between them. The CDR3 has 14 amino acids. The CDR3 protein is CASSRTTSWETQYF. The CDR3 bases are TGTGCCAGCAGTCGAACTACGTCCTGGGAGACCCAGTACTTC.

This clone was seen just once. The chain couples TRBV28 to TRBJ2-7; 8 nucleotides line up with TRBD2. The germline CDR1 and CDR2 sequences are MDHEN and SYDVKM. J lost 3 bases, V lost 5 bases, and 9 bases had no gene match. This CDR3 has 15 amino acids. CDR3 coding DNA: TGTGCCAGCAGTCCCCCGGGACTAGGAGACTACGAGCAGTACTTC. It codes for CASSPPGLGDYEQYF. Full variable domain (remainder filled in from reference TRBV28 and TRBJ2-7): DVKVTQSSRYLVKRTGEKVFLECVQDMDHENMFWYRQDPGLGLRLIYFSYDVKMKEKGDIPEGYSVSREKKERFSLILESASTNQTSMYLCASSPPGLGDYEQYFGPGTRLTVT.

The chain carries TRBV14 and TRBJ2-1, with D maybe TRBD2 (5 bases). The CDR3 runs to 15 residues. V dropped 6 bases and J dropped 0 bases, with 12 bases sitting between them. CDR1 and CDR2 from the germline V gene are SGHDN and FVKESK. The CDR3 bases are TGTGCCAGCAGTTCCGGGGTTAGCTCCTACAATGAGCAGTTCTTC. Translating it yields CASSSGVSSYNEQFF.

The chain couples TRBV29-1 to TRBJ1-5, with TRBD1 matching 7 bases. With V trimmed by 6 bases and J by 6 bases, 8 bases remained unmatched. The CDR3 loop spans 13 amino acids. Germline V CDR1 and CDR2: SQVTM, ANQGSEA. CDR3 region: CSVSTGEGQPQHF. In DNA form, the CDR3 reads TGCAGCGTATCAACAGGGGAAGGTCAGCCCCAGCATTTT.

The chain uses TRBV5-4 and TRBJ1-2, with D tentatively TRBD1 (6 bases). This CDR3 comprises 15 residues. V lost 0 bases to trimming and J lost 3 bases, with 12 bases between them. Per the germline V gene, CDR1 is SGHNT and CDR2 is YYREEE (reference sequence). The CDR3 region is CASSLGGGVDYGYTF. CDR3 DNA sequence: TGTGCCAGCAGCTTGGGAGGGGGGGTGGACTATGGCTACACCTTC.

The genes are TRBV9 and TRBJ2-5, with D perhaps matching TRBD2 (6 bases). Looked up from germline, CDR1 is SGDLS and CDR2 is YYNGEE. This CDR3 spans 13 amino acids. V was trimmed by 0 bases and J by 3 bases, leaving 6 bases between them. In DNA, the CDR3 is TGTGCCAGCAGCGTAGGCGGGAAAGAGACCCAGTACTTC. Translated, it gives CASSVGGKETQYF.

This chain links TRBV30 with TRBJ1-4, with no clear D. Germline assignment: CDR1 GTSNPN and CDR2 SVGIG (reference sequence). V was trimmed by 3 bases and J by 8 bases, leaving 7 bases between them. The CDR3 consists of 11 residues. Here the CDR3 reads CAWSHREKLFF. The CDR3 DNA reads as TGTGCCTGGAGCCACCGGGAAAAACTGTTTTTT. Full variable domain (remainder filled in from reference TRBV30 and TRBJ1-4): SQTIHQWPATLVQPVGSPLSLECTVEGTSNPNLYWYRQAAGRGLQLLFYSVGIGQISSEVPQNLSASRPQDRQFILSSKKLLLSDSGFYLCAWSHREKLFFGSGTQLSVL.

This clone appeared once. CDR3 in amino acids: CASSLVASGGHFQETQYF. DNA for the CDR3: TGCGCCAGCAGCTTGGTGGCTAGCGGGGGCCATTTCCAAGAGACCCAGTACTTC. The gene calls are TRBV5-1 and TRBJ2-5, with 10 nucleotides matching TRBD2. This CDR3 contains 18 residues. The J segment lost 1 base and the V segment lost 0 bases, leaving 9 bases of the junction unmatched. Germline lookup yields CDR1 SGHRS and CDR2 YFSETQ.

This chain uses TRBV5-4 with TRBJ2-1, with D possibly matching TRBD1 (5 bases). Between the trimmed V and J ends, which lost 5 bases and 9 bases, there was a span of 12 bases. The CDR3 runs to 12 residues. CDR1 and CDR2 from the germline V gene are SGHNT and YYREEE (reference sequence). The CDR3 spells CASSFDSLEQFF. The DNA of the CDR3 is TGTGCCAGCAGTTTTGACAGCCTTGAGCAGTTCTTC.

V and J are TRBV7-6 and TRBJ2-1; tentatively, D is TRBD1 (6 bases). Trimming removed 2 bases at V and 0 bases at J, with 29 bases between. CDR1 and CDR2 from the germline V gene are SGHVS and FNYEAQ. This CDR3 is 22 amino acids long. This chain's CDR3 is CASSLLSVRLVGGTSSYNEQFF. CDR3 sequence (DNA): TGTGCCAGCAGCTTACTCTCTGTCCGCCTAGTAGGGGGAACGAGCTCCTACAATGAGCAGTTCTTC. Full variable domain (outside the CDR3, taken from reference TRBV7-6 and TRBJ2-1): GAGVSQSPRYKVTKRGQDVALRCDPISGHVSLYWYRQALGQGPEFLTYFNYEAQQDKSGLPNDRFSAERPEGSISTLTIQRTEQRDSAMYRCASSLLSVRLVGGTSSYNEQFFGPGTRLTVL.

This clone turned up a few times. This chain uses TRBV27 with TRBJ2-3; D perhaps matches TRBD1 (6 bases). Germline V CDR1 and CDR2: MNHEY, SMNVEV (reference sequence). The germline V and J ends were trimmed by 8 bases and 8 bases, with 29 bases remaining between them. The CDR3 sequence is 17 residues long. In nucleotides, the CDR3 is TGTGCCAGCCGTCTTATTTCGGTGTCACACCGCAGGGGTACGCAGTATTTT. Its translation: CASRLISVSHRRGTQYF.

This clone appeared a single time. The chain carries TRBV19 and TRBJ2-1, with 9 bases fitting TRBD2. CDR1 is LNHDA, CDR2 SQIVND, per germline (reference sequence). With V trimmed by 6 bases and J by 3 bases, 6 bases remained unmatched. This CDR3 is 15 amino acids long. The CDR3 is CASRPRGGIYNEQFF. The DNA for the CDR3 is TGTGCCAGTAGACCGCGGGGGGGCATCTACAATGAGCAGTTCTTC.

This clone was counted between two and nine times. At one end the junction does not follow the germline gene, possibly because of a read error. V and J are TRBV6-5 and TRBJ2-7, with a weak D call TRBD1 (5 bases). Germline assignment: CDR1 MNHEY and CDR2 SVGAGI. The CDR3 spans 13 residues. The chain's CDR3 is CASSETVPYEQYF. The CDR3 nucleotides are TGTGCCAGCAGTGAGACAGTCCCCTATGAGCAGTACTTC.

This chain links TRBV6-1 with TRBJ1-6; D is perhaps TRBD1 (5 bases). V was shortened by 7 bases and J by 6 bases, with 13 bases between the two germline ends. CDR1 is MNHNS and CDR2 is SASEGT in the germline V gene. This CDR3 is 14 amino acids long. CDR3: CASNPGIFNSPLHF. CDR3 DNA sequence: TGTGCCAGCAACCCAGGGATATTTAATTCACCCCTCCACTTT.

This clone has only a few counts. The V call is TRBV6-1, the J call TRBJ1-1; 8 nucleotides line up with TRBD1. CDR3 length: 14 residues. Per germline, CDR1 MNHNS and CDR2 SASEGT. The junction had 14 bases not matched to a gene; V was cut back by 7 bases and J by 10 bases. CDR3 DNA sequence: TGTGCCAGCATCCTGGACAGGGTGGTCCTACTAGCTTTCTTT. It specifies CASILDRVVLLAFF.

The CDR3 protein is CASSFWSSGEITDTQYF. In DNA form, the CDR3 reads TGTGCCAGCAGCTTTTGGTCTAGCGGGGAGATCACAGATACGCAGTATTTT. V and J are TRBV13 and TRBJ2-3; 9 bases align to TRBD2. CDR1 PRHDT and CDR2 FYEKMQ come from the germline V gene (reference sequence). V lost 3 bases, J lost 2 bases, and 9 bases stayed unmatched. This CDR3 comprises 17 residues.